This TCR beta chain was recorded in a study of CD8 T cells in Susac syndrome (dated by TCRdb to between 2019 and 2020). At the level of the whole study: The study used repertoire sequencing to test whether antigen drove CD8+ T cell activation and differentiation in Susac syndrome. Paper-wide results and their limitations: The study acknowledged that relatively few individuals were included in the TCR sequencing and HLA analysis.

As concerns this clonotype: The antigen it binds to is not known. No clone much larger than this one lies a single base away; base qualities are absent.

RNA was extracted using the RNeasy kit, and about 0.45 to 1 ug of the RNA was reverse transcribed with random hexamers. The immunoSEQ multiplex PCR assay, covering 54 Vbeta and 13 Jbeta segments, was used to amplify TCR beta CDR3 regions. Bias from PCR amplification was corrected by using a synthetic template baseline for primer optimization and for computational correction. The paper's processing steps were these. Only productive sequences were kept, with reads annotated to V, D and J genes according to IMGT and analyzed in immunoSEQ Analyzer. To calculate clonality, Shannon entropy was normalized by log2 of the number of productive unique sequences and then subtracted from one. For each patient and control, public and private clones were evaluated among the 100 most prevalent clones. Clones were defined as Susac-specific when absent from the healthy and MS cohorts, from 1052 published viral clones and from other ImmuneACCESS disease sequences. Clones were called with MiXCR by TCRdb after fastp trimmed the public reads at Q25, and only in-frame beta chains were retained. Merged by CDR3 protein, the rows form single entries marked with the most common genes and DNA. None of the V and J calls come from the authors' own analysis; TCRdb made them. This sample lists 150,000 to 200,000 distinct CDR3 sequences; approximately 92% were detected once. Of the sample, approximately 0.14% is held by the ten largest clones.

Peripheral blood CD8+ and CD4+ T cells from healthy donors, Susac syndrome patients and multiple sclerosis patients were profiled using high-throughput TCR beta sequencing. The healthy donors served as controls matched for age and sex. Bulk CD8+ and CD4+ T cells were purified by magnetic negative isolation, whereas CD8+ TEMRA cells were enriched by FACS. Blood was collected in EDTA tubes and processed within 24 hours, with PBMCs isolated through density gradient centrifugation. PBMCs intended for TCR sequencing were cryopreserved in liquid nitrogen and were subsequently thawed in a 37 degrees C water bath. A purity of at least 90% was achieved for sorted or isolated CD4+, CD8+ and CD8+ TEMRA cells. The source is a human donor in good health. The sample taken for sequencing was CD4+ T cells from PBMCs.

CDR3 loop: CASSQGMTNEKLFF. At the DNA level, the sequence is TGTGCCAGCAGTCAGGGGATGACTAATGAAAAACTGTTTTTT. The rearrangement joined TRBV5-6 to TRBJ1-4, with TRBD1 tentatively as D gene (6 bases match). V lost 5 bases and J lost 2 bases; the stretch between them is 10 bases long. The CDR3, from cysteine to phenylalanine, totals 14 residues. Solely the CDR3 DNA is kept, with 42 bases framed from the first base. CDR1 and CDR2 were assigned from the germline V gene as SGHDT and YYEEEE.